The source of this T cell receptor (beta chain) is a study of Ad26.COV2.S vaccination and SARS-CoV-2 variants (dated by TCRdb to about 2021). In the study overall: Vaccine-arm donors came from COV1001, a multicentre, randomized, double-blind, placebo-controlled phase I-IIa trial of Ad26.COV2.S in healthy adults. Ad26.COV2.S was given intramuscularly at 5x10^10 or 1x10^11 viral particles, as a single shot or as two shots 56 days apart. TCRbeta repertoire sequencing served as the tool for gauging how specific and how broad the SARS-CoV-2-reactive T cell receptors were following Ad26.COV2.S vaccination. The TCR-sequenced set comprised approximately 32 samples: some 19 Ad26.COV2.S vaccine recipients, 5 placebo recipients and 8 SARS-CoV-2 convalescent individuals. Trial participants were randomized into five groups of five, in which low-dose or high-dose Ad26.COV2.S was given once or twice, or placebo was given on both occasions. Throughout the experiments and outcome assessment, investigators stayed blinded to trial group allocation.

Study-level results and caveats: Spike-specific TCR breadth was higher in Ad26.COV2.S recipients than in placebo recipients (P = 0.0014). The authors noted that total T cell responses may have been underestimated by the TCR breadth and depth analyses. Comparing responses between vaccine doses or regimens was not something the study was powered to do. After vaccination, substantial breadth of spike-specific CD8+ and CD4+ T cell responses was reported. Vaccine and placebo recipients had similar non-spike TCR breadth, a finding consistent with the vaccine containing only spike.

The immunoSEQ Assay was the method used to sequence TCRbeta CDR3 regions. After extraction, genomic DNA underwent amplification by bias-controlled multiplex PCR, followed by high-throughput sequencing. Regarding the original processing steps: To quantify the absolute abundance of every unique TCRbeta CDR3 region, sequences were collapsed and filtered. T cell fraction was estimated by normalization of TCRbeta template counts to usable DNA, with usable DNA being measured through amplification of reference genes present in all nucleated cells. Repertoire TCRs were annotated as SARS-CoV-2-specific by exact matching of V gene, CDR3 amino acid sequence and J gene to a known reactive TCR set. The reference SARS-CoV-2 TCR set was obtained from MIRA and was filtered for enrichment in COVID-19-positive ImmuneCODE repertoires, whereby public or cross-reactive TCRs were removed. Drawing on the MIRA antigens, annotated TCRs were analysed further at the level of specific ORF or position within ORF. Depth was the summed frequency of annotated unique rearrangements, while breadth was defined as annotated unique rearrangements over total unique productive rearrangements. Group comparisons of TCR breadth used two-sided Wilcoxon rank-sum tests. In TCRdb, the immuneACCESS table is reduced to in-frame sequences with V and J assigned. These tables do not hold every clone; where another copy was compared, an unresolved V gene accounts for under half, and the others remain unexplained. V and J calls and clone size come straight from that table; D and trimming were deduced from the DNA. The table for this sample lists about 440,000 clones; 90% of them were counted only once. The biggest ten clones account for about 4.1% of the sample.

This clone occurred once. Which antigen it targets is not known. Base qualities are missing; no much larger clone stands one base away. This specimen's treatment or condition label, interpreted: some 20 received Ad26.COV2.S at low or high dose, single or two shots; about 5 received placebo; per-sample allocation not given. For vaccine and placebo recipients, the sequenced repertoires came from samples collected on day 63 after the first injection. Cohort 1b enrolled 20 to 30 adults aged 18-55 years at a single site in Boston, USA, between 29 July and 7 August 2020. Ad26.COV2.S was a replication-incompetent adenovirus type 26 vector expressing a prefusion-stabilized SARS-CoV-2 spike protein from the original Wuhan strain. Its CDR3 holds 14 amino acids, cysteine through phenylalanine. CDR3 DNA only is kept here, 42 bases in frame from base 1. V trim: 8 bases; J trim: 4 bases; unmatched bases: 7. CDR1 and CDR2 were assigned from the germline V gene as SGHAT and FQNNGV.

The source material was peripheral blood, sampled in a trial of Ad26.COV2.S vaccine versus placebo. This sequence was found in a person aged 18-60 years who received the Ad26.COV2.S COVID-19 vaccine or a placebo. This receptor chain uses TRBV11-2 and TRBJ2-2; 7 middle bases align to TRBD2. CDR3 region: CASAGGGVTGELFF. The base sequence is TGTGCCAGCGCCGGGGGAGGGGTCACCGGGGAGCTGTTTTTT.